This T cell receptor (beta chain) was obtained from a study of T cell repertoires in cytomegalovirus infection. Study as a whole: An indication of both CMV infection and matching HLA type came from public TCR beta signatures.

TCRdb passed the reads through MiXCR, listing each CDR3 protein once. The table lists some 920,000 distinct CDR3 sequences, approximately 32% of them singletons. Regarding this clonotype: Its antigen is not known.

Study-wide points: HLA-C-restricted, CMV-specific TCR beta clonotypes were dominant ex vivo.

Germline values: CDR1 DFQATT, CDR2 SNEGSKA (reference sequence). Losses at the gene ends were 5 bases for V and 1 base for J; bases not matched to a gene: 8. CDR3 size: 16 residues. The receptor's source is a human donor in good health (CMV status not recorded). Some clones in this sample may be carry-over from other donors' samples. The specimen comprised cultured CD8+ T cells from PBMCs, sampled from culture after CMV antigen stimulation. V usage is TRBV20-1 and J usage is TRBJ2-5; 12 bases line up with TRBD2. The CDR3 DNA sequence: TGCAGTGCTCCTCTAGCGGGGGGGCCTCGCCAAGAGACCCAGTACTTC. This translates into CSAPLAGGPRQETQYF.